This is a list of T cell receptor beta chains from one sample in a study of T cells after yellow fever vaccination. TCRdb reanalysed the 5' RACE reads using MiXCR and keeps one entry per CDR3 protein. The top ten hold approximately 2.7% of the sample, which has roughly 120,000 distinct CDR3 sequences, around 7.4% seen once. Sequenced here: CD4+ T cells sorted from PBMCs, sampled 9 to 10 days after the first yellow fever vaccination. The origin of the receptors is a man aged 18 to 30 who received the YFV17D yellow fever vaccine. Each CDR3 is given with its conserved first and last residue. D genes are given only for firm matches. For some rows the clone size is stated as once, few or many, or as a class when expanded; others skip it.

.,TRBV3-1,TRBJ2-3,.,TGTGCCAGCAGCCAACAGACCATACGCCAAGATACGCAGTATTTT,CASSQQTIRQDTQYF
.,TRBV12-3/TRBV12-4,TRBJ2-1,many,TGTGCCAGCAGGGGATCCAATGAGCAGTTCTTC,CASRGSNEQFF
.,TRBV7-2,TRBJ1-2,many,TGTGCCAGCAGCGCGCAGTATGGCTACACCTTC,CASSAQYGYTF
.,TRBV25-1,TRBJ2-5,many,TGTGCCAGCAGTTCAGCAGGGGTCGAGACCCAGTACTTC,CASSSAGVETQYF
TRBD2,TRBV3-1,TRBJ2-5,many,TGTGCCAGCAGCCTTGGCGGGTGGACTAGCGGGCGTGAACAAGAGACCCAGTACTTC,CASSLGGWTSGREQETQYF
.,TRBV5-1,TRBJ1-2,many,TGCGCCAGCAGCTTGGCCCGGACAAACTATGGCTACACCTTC,CASSLARTNYGYTF
.,TRBV5-1,TRBJ2-3,many,TGCGCCAGCAGCGGCTTCGCAGATACGCAGTATTTT,CASSGFADTQYF
.,TRBV12-3/TRBV12-4,TRBJ1-6,many,TGTGCCAGCAGTCGGGACACCTCACCCCTCCACTTT,CASSRDTSPLHF
.,TRBV7-2,TRBJ2-7,.,TGTGCCAGCAGCTCCCCTCTGGGCCGTAGATACGAGCAGTACTTC,CASSSPLGRRYEQYF
.,TRBV12-5,TRBJ1-3,.,TGTGCTAGTGGTTTGAAGACACTCCGCTCTGGAAACACCATATATTTT,CASGLKTLRSGNTIYF
.,TRBV12-3/TRBV12-4,TRBJ2-4,many,TGTGCCAGCAGAGCCAGCCAAGAGGAAAACATTCAGTACTTC,CASRASQEENIQYF
TRBD1,TRBV6-5,TRBJ1-1,many,TGTGCCAGCAGTTACACCGGACAGGGGAACACTGAAGCTTTCTTT,CASSYTGQGNTEAFF
.,TRBV7-2,TRBJ2-3,many,TGTGCCAGCAGCCCTGCCCCAGGACGGGGGAGCACAGATACGCAGTATTTT,CASSPAPGRGSTDTQYF
.,TRBV6-2/TRBV6-3,TRBJ1-6,many,TGTGCCAGCAGTTACGGTGATTCACCCCTCCACTTT,CASSYGDSPLHF
.,TRBV18,TRBJ2-1,many,TGTGCCAGCTCACCACGGGACATCAAGTTCTTC,CASSPRDIKFF
TRBD1,TRBV7-2,TRBJ2-5,few,TGTGCCAGCAGCTGGGGTCCGGGCAGGGGGCAAGAGACCCAGTACTTC,CASSWGPGRGQETQYF
.,TRBV5-1,TRBJ2-1,many,TGCGCCAGCAGCTTGGGCACTAGCTCCTACAATGAGCAGTTCTTC,CASSLGTSSYNEQFF
.,TRBV10-1,TRBJ2-2,many,TGCGCCAGCAGTGCGACAGTTAACACCGGGGAGCTGTTTTTT,CASSATVNTGELFF
TRBD2,TRBV24-1,TRBJ2-2,many,TGTGCCACCAGTAGGACTAGCGGGGGGGCCAGGACCGGGGAGCTGTTTTTT,CATSRTSGGARTGELFF
.,TRBV5-6,TRBJ1-6,many,TGTGCCAGCAGCTTACCGCCGGGGGATAATTCACCCCTCCACTTT,CASSLPPGDNSPLHF
TRBD1,TRBV10-3,TRBJ2-7,many,TGTGCCATCAGTGTTGGGACAGGACTTTCCGAGCAGTACTTC,CAISVGTGLSEQYF
.,TRBV5-1,TRBJ2-3,few,TGCGCCAGCAGCGCAGGTAGCACAGATACGCAGTATTTT,CASSAGSTDTQYF
.,TRBV7-9,TRBJ1-2,many,TGTGCCAGCAGCCCGGTGTTCGAAGGAGGCTACACCTTC,CASSPVFEGGYTF
.,TRBV18,TRBJ2-3,few,TGTGCCAGCTCACCCCGCCGGGGGCCAGATACGCAGTATTTT,CASSPRRGPDTQYF
TRBD1,TRBV5-1,TRBJ2-7,many,TGCGCCAGCAGCTTGGGACAGGGTAACGAGCAGTACTTC,CASSLGQGNEQYF
.,TRBV6-5,TRBJ2-2,.,TGTGGCAGCAGTTCCGGACTTTTGAACACCGGGGAGCTGTTTTTT,CGSSSGLLNTGELFF
.,TRBV19,TRBJ2-5,many,TGTGCCAGTGGGTGGGGCGGACAAGAGACCCAGTACTTC,CASGWGGQETQYF
.,TRBV2,TRBJ2-5,many,TGTGCCAGCGAGAAGGGCAGGCAAGAGACCCAGTACTTC,CASEKGRQETQYF
.,TRBV12-3/TRBV12-4,TRBJ1-1,many,TGTGCCAGCAGTTTAGGGGCCTTGGGGAACACTGAAGCTTTCTTT,CASSLGALGNTEAFF
.,TRBV4-3,TRBJ1-2,many,TGCGCCAGCAGCCTAAGATGGGGCGCGTATGGCTACACCTTC,CASSLRWGAYGYTF
TRBD1,TRBV5-1,TRBJ1-5,many,TGCGCCAGCAGCGACGGACAGGAGAATCAGCCCCAGCATTTT,CASSDGQENQPQHF
.,TRBV4-1,TRBJ1-4,many,TGCGCCAGCAGCGAAGTGTGGAGGACGCGAAGGGTCACAGGGCATGAAAAACTGTTTTTT,CASSEVWRTRRVTGHEKLFF
.,TRBV19,TRBJ2-7,many,TGTGCCAGTAGTATCGGTTGGGGGGCGAGCCACGAGCAGTACTTC,CASSIGWGASHEQYF
TRBD2,TRBV20-1,TRBJ2-7,many,TGCAGTGCTAGTCGGCTAGCGGGGTTCTACGAGCAGTACTTC,CSASRLAGFYEQYF
.,TRBV20-1,TRBJ1-5,many,TGCAGTGCTAGAGACCGCCAGAGCCGCAATCAGCCCCAGCATTTT,CSARDRQSRNQPQHF
.,TRBV5-8,TRBJ1-2,many,TGTGCCAGCAGCTTGGAAGCAAGCAGCCATGGCTACACCTTC,CASSLEASSHGYTF
.,TRBV4-1,TRBJ1-5,many,TGCGCCAGCAGCCCTTACGGGGCAGGCGTTGATCAGCCCCAGCATTTT,CASSPYGAGVDQPQHF
.,TRBV18,TRBJ1-1,.,TGTGCCAGCTCACCAGAGAAATTGGGAACTGAAGCTTTCTTT,CASSPEKLGTEAFF